These T cell receptor beta chains were read from a single sample in a study of blood T cell repertoires in COVID-19. Assay used: immunoSEQ multiplex PCR; TCRdb lists only in-frame clones, some missing. The sample records some 220,000 clones, around 91% being singletons. Specimen: PBMCs or T cells enriched from blood (not recorded which). The receptors come from a woman younger than 30 in a cohort exposed to, infected with or recovered from COVID-19 (not recorded which). Both conserved end residues are part of each CDR3.

j_call v_call cdr3_aa
TRBJ1-5 TRBV3-1/TRBV3-2 CASSLQGAETQHF
TRBJ2-2 TRBV21-1 CASSKRRQLGYGELFF
TRBJ2-7 TRBV9 CASSPLLAGVVQYF
TRBJ1-6 TRBV18 CASSPINPGGSSYNSPLHF
TRBJ2-3 TRBV13 CASSFEGHPLSTDTQYF
TRBJ2-1 TRBV4-1 CASSQLAGGRSYNEQFF
TRBJ2-3 TRBV24-1 CATSDELGVDTQYF
TRBJ2-4 TRBV5-4 CASSSTTVKNIQYF
TRBJ1-4 TRBV28 CASIPRDGEKLFF
TRBJ1-2 TRBV19 CASGHGGSGYGYTF
TRBJ1-2 TRBV20-1 CSAGSWSGYTF
TRBJ2-1 TRBV11-2 CASSLGRGNYEQFF
TRBJ1-2 TRBV28 CASSLYRGAHLDYTF
TRBJ1-5 TRBV7-8 CASSYETGVGQPQHF
TRBJ2-1 TRBV9 CASSVQGSHNEQFF
TRBJ1-5 TRBV2 CASSGGQANQPQHF
TRBJ1-1 TRBV19 CASSRGPGTGASNTEAFF
TRBJ2-7 TRBV20-1 CSARGEGPYF
TRBJ2-7 TRBV11-3 CASSLDLGLAGGKEQYF
TRBJ1-1 TRBV28 CASSFKMNTEAFF
TRBJ1-3 TRBV12-3/TRBV12-4 CASSRQGNTIYF
TRBJ2-1 TRBV25-1 CASSAEQVGNEQFF
TRBJ1-1 TRBV7-8 CASRIQGDTEAFF
TRBJ2-1 TRBV10-3 CAISGLAVSYNEQFF
TRBJ2-7 TRBV28 CASRLQGPLYEQYF
TRBJ2-1 TRBV2 CASSRVSSYNEQFF
TRBJ1-1 TRBV15 CATSRVEQGKAFF
TRBJ2-1 TRBV27 CASSTPSGDNEQFF
TRBJ1-2 TRBV27 CASSLSRDRTDGYTF
TRBJ2-5 TRBV28 CASSEGLAGETQYF
TRBJ1-6 TRBV28 CASSLRVTLSSYNSPLHF
TRBJ1-3 TRBV4-1 CASSSPPQGRSGNTIYF
TRBJ2-1 TRBV5-1 CASSSGLAATIDNEQFF
TRBJ1-5 TRBV2 CASSGGEGAQPQHF
TRBJ1-1 TRBV5-1 CASVEGGPNTEAFF
TRBJ1-5 TRBV5-1 CASSLTGGDQPQHF
TRBJ2-3 TRBV10-3 CAISEPTGGTTTDTQYF
TRBJ1-1 TRBV5-1 CASSLQGTEAFF
TRBJ1-1 TRBV7-2 CASSHPVPGTEAFF
TRBJ1-5 TRBV5-6 CASSSHSNQPQHF
TRBJ1-2 TRBV30 CAWEGSSSGYTF
TRBJ1-5 TRBV11-2 CASSLGGTGGASNQPQHF
TRBJ1-2 TRBV9 CASSVARDRGIGYTF
TRBJ1-1 TRBV13 CASTAHRGEAFF
TRBJ2-2 TRBV6-5 CASQTANTGELFF
TRBJ1-4 TRBV18 CASSLGHNEKLFF